The 22 T cell receptor beta chains reported below all come from one sample, sequenced in a study of cytomegalovirus exposure and HLA in healthy donors. Sequenced by immunoSEQ multiplex PCR; TCRdb stores in-frame clones only, minus some. The sample shows about 74,000 clones, 85% to 95% of them seen only once. Sequenced input: PBMCs. The receptors come from a woman younger than 35 in good health and CMV-seropositive.

The chain is built from TRBV30 and TRBJ2-3; TRBD2 matches at 10 bases. Looked up from germline, CDR1 is GTSNPN and CDR2 is SVGIG (reference sequence). The CDR3 consists of 13 residues. With V trimmed by 5 bases and J by 6 bases, 5 bases remained unmatched. CDR3 loop: CAWGTSARDTQYF. The DNA of the CDR3 is TGTGCCTGGGGGACTAGCGCCCGGGATACGCAGTATTTT.

V usage is TRBV13 and J usage is TRBJ2-7; D not resolved. Trimming took 4 bases from V and 2 from J, leaving 15 bases between them. Germline V gene lookup returns CDR1 PRHDT and CDR2 FYEKMQ (reference sequence). This CDR3 comprises 15 residues. The CDR3 DNA sequence: TGTGCCAGCAGCTCCCGTGAGGCACTAACCTACGAGCAGTACTTC. It codes for CASSSREALTYEQYF.

This clone was seen a single time. This chain joins TRBV11-2 and TRBJ1-4; weak D call: TRBD1 (6 bases). CDR1 is SGHAT and CDR2 is FQNNGV in the germline V gene. Trimming took 5 bases from V and 3 from J, leaving 16 bases between them. The CDR3 length is 16 residues. The CDR3 loop is CASSLGGGSANEKLFF. CDR3 sequence (DNA): TGTGCCAGCAGCCTTGGGGGCGGGAGCGCTAATGAAAAACTGTTTTTT.

The V call is TRBV7-9, the J call TRBJ2-1; 14 positions match TRBD2. The CDR3 has 19 residues. The junction had 14 bases not matched to a gene; V was cut back by 4 bases and J by 6 bases. From germline, CDR1 is SEHNR and CDR2 FQNEAQ (reference sequence). CDR3 in amino acids: CASSSTSGRAFESGNEQFF. The CDR3 DNA follows: TGTGCCAGCAGCTCGACTAGCGGGAGGGCCTTTGAGTCCGGCAATGAGCAGTTCTTC.

V gene TRBV6-6 combines with J gene TRBJ2-7, with TRBD1 matching 7 bases. After removal of 3 bases from V and 6 bases from J, the junction contained 2 bases not matched to a gene. Germline V gives CDR1 MNHNY, CDR2 SVGAGI (reference sequence). The CDR3 loop spans 12 amino acids. This chain's CDR3 is CASSYPGGEQYF. The CDR3, as DNA: TGTGCCAGCAGTTATCCAGGGGGCGAGCAGTACTTC.

The J gene is TRBJ1-1, the V gene TRBV6-5; TRBD1 might be the D (6 bases). The germline V and J ends were trimmed by 5 bases and 1 base, with 14 bases remaining between them. CDR3 size: 15 residues. CDR1 MNHEY and CDR2 SVGAGI come from the germline V gene. The CDR3 DNA is TGTGCCAGCAGTACCAGGGGTGGCTCGAACACTGAAGCTTTCTTT. Translated: CASSTRGGSNTEAFF.

The chain has TRBV6-1 and TRBJ1-2; D gene ambiguous. The CDR3 contains 12 residues. The germline V and J ends were trimmed by 4 bases and 6 bases, with 9 bases remaining between them. CDR1 MNHNS and CDR2 SASEGT come from the germline V gene. CDR3 bases: TGTGCCAGCAGTGTCGGGCGGGATGGCTACACCTTC. Translated, it gives CASSVGRDGYTF.

The chain links TRBV2 to TRBJ2-5; D is possibly TRBD1 (6 bases). CDR1 and CDR2 from the germline V gene are SNHLY and FYNNEI. V lost 7 bases, J lost 2 bases, and 14 bases lay in between. CDR3 size: 14 residues. The CDR3 DNA is TGTGCCAGCAATCAACAGGGTGGGCAAGAGACCCAGTACTTC. It encodes CASNQQGGQETQYF. The whole variable domain, remainder taken from reference TRBV2 and TRBJ2-5, is EPEVTQTPSHQVTQMGQEVILRCVPISNHLYFYWYRQILGQKVEFLVSFYNNEISEKSEIFDDQFSVERPDGSNFTLKIRSTKLEDSAMYFCASNQQGGQETQYFGPGTRLLVL.

This sequence joins TRBV4-2 and TRBJ2-3; 10 positions agree with TRBD2. The germline gives CDR1 LGHNA, CDR2 YNFKEQ. This CDR3 comprises 16 residues. J gave up 5 bases and V 5 bases, and 10 bases lay outside the gene matches. This chain's CDR3 is CASSNPGTSEEDTQYF. CDR3 DNA: TGTGCCAGCAGCAATCCCGGGACTAGCGAGGAAGATACGCAGTATTTT.

J is TRBJ2-3 and V is TRBV5-1; the match to TRBD2 covers 9 bases. CDR1 and CDR2 (germline): SGHRS, YFSETQ. There are 16 residues in the CDR3. V lost 0 bases and J lost 4; bases outside the gene matches: 6. CDR3 sequence: CASSLEGGRAPDTQYF. CDR3 DNA: TGCGCCAGCAGCTTGGAGGGCGGGAGGGCCCCAGATACGCAGTATTTT.

The J gene is TRBJ1-1, the V gene TRBV7-6; 8 nucleotides line up with TRBD1. Unmatched junction bases numbered 9, after V lost 2 bases and J lost 4 bases. Germline CDR1 is SGHVS and CDR2 is FNYEAQ. The CDR3 contains 16 residues. The chain's CDR3 is CASSLKSGGLRTEAFF. CDR3 in DNA: TGTGCCAGCAGCTTAAAGTCAGGGGGCTTGCGCACTGAAGCTTTCTTT. The full variable domain, completed using reference TRBV7-6 and TRBJ1-1, is GAGVSQSPRYKVTKRGQDVALRCDPISGHVSLYWYRQALGQGPEFLTYFNYEAQQDKSGLPNDRFSAERPEGSISTLTIQRTEQRDSAMYRCASSLKSGGLRTEAFFGQGTRLTVV.

The chain links TRBV6-5 to TRBJ1-1; 8 nucleotides align to TRBD1. The CDR3 sequence is 15 residues long. Trimming cost V 4 bases and J 6 bases; bases outside gene matches: 10. Germline V lookup: CDR1 MNHEY, CDR2 SVGAGI. The CDR3 nucleotides read TGTGCCAGCAGTTCCCACAGGGGGGTGAGGGCTGAAGCTTTCTTT. This gives the protein CASSSHRGVRAEAFF.

The chain is built from TRBV4-3 and TRBJ2-3; TRBD2 agrees at 7 bases. Germline V gene sequence: CDR1 LGHNA, CDR2 YSLEER. The CDR3 spans 13 residues. After removal of 0 bases from V and 14 bases from J, the junction contained 8 bases not matched to a gene. The CDR3 coding sequence is TGCGCCAGCAGCCAAGAAAGGAATCGGGGGGTGTATTTT. Its protein product is CASSQERNRGVYF.

This chain uses TRBV18 with TRBJ2-4, with 13 positions matching TRBD2. The J segment lost 0 bases and the V segment lost 6 bases, leaving 8 bases of the junction unmatched. Germline CDR1 and CDR2: KGHSH and LQKENI. The CDR3 sequence is 18 residues long. The CDR3 DNA is TGTGCCAGCTCGCCGGGACTAGCGGGACCAATAGCCAAAAACATTCAGTACTTC. The encoded protein is CASSPGLAGPIAKNIQYF.

The J gene is TRBJ2-7, the V gene TRBV30; 7 bases agree with TRBD2. Germline V gene lookup returns CDR1 GTSNPN and CDR2 SVGIG (reference sequence). V trimming: 4 bases; J trimming: 7 bases; junction bases outside the gene matches: 7. The CDR3 spans 12 residues. For the CDR3, the DNA is TGTGCCTGGAACCGGGGGGAAGAGGAGCAGTACTTC. It yields the protein CAWNRGEEEQYF.

The chain recombines TRBV7-8 with TRBJ1-5, with D unresolved. V was shortened by 5 bases and J by 5 bases, with 16 bases between the two germline ends. Germline V gene data show CDR1 as SGHVS and CDR2 as FQNEAQ. The CDR3 has 15 residues. Here the CDR3 DNA reads TGTGCCAGCAGCGAGACTTCGGAGGGCCATCAGCCCCAGCATTTT. This encodes CASSETSEGHQPQHF.

This chain connects TRBV6-4 to TRBJ2-2; D not resolved. Trimming pared 5 bases from V and 8 bases from J, leaving 12 bases between. This CDR3 is built from 13 residues. The germline gives CDR1 MRHNA, CDR2 SNTAGT. CDR3 DNA sequence: TGTGCCAGCAGTCGGGTCTTGGCGGGGGAGCTGTTTTTT. It yields the protein CASSRVLAGELFF.

The rearrangement links TRBV7-3 to TRBJ2-6; perhaps TRBD1 as D (8 bases). V was shortened by 8 bases and J by 0 bases, with 20 bases between the two germline ends. Germline V CDR1 and CDR2: SGHTA, FQGTGA. The CDR3 consists of 18 residues. The CDR3 sequence: CASAPGGQGFSGANVLTF. In DNA, the CDR3 is TGTGCCAGCGCCCCGGGAGGACAGGGCTTCTCTGGGGCCAACGTCCTGACTTTC.

This clone appeared a few times. J is TRBJ2-5 and V is TRBV2; no clear D. This CDR3 has 13 residues. Germline V gene sequence: CDR1 SNHLY, CDR2 FYNNEI. Trimming removed 11 bases from V and 1 base from J, with 14 bases in between. This CDR3 is CASNVLSQETQYF. The CDR3 region has the DNA TGTGCCTCCAACGTGCTCAGCCAAGAGACCCAGTACTTC.

The chain employs TRBV7-3 and TRBJ2-3; 7 bases line up with TRBD2. From germline, CDR1 is SGHTA and CDR2 FQGTGA. Losses at the gene ends were 5 bases for V and 4 bases for J; bases not matched to a gene: 9. This CDR3 has 15 residues. CDR3 protein: CASSTGTGGPDTQYF. The DNA for the CDR3 is TGTGCCAGCAGCACCGGGACGGGAGGTCCAGATACGCAGTATTTT.

The chain recombines TRBV7-9 with TRBJ2-3; no definite D call. V lost 4 bases to trimming and J lost 2 bases, with 13 bases between them. Germline V CDR1 and CDR2: SEHNR, FQNEAQ (reference sequence). CDR3 length: 15 amino acids. The CDR3 nucleotides are TGTGCCAGCAGCTCTAAGATCTTGGTCACAGATACGCAGTATTTT. It specifies CASSSKILVTDTQYF.

The chain links TRBV19 to TRBJ2-1; TRBD1 aligns across 7 bases. Germline V gene lookup returns CDR1 LNHDA and CDR2 SQIVND (reference sequence). The CDR3 is 15 residues long. The V segment lost 4 bases and the J segment 2 bases; nucleotides outside the gene matches: 5. In DNA form, the CDR3 reads TGTGCCAGTAGTACCCGACAGGGAGCCTACAATGAGCAGTTCTTC. This gives the protein CASSTRQGAYNEQFF.